Sequencing of this T cell receptor (beta chain) was carried out in a study of CD8 T cells in Susac syndrome (dated 2019 in TCRdb). For the study in its entirety: Of the Susac syndrome patients who were sequenced, roughly 6 had clinically active disease and about eight were in clinical remission. Susac syndrome patients were therapy-naive, on corticosteroids (some also receiving IVIg), or on IVIg alone at blood withdrawal. The study used repertoire sequencing to test whether antigen drove CD8+ T cell activation and differentiation in Susac syndrome. Study-wide findings and limitations: The number of individuals in the TCR sequencing and HLA analysis was recognized as being relatively small. The CD4+ T cell repertoire of patients with Susac syndrome showed no detectable clonal expansion.

Peripheral blood CD8+ and CD4+ T cells from healthy donors, Susac syndrome patients and multiple sclerosis patients were profiled by high-throughput TCR beta sequencing. The Susac syndrome patients fulfilled recently defined diagnostic criteria for definite or probable disease. Bulk CD8+ and CD4+ T cells were purified magnetically by negative isolation, whereas CD8+ TEMRA cells were enriched by FACS. Blood was collected in EDTA tubes and processed within 24 hours, with PBMCs isolated through density gradient centrifugation. PBMCs intended for TCR sequencing were cryopreserved in liquid nitrogen and were subsequently thawed in a 37 degrees C water bath. Purity of sorted or isolated CD4+, CD8+ and CD8+ TEMRA cells was at least 90%. V is trimmed back by 2 bases and J by 4 bases, and the junction contains 5 bases that no gene match accounts for. From the germline V gene (reference sequence), CDR1 is LGHDT and CDR2 is YNNKEL. From cysteine to phenylalanine, the CDR3 is 16 amino acids long. Just the 48-base CDR3 DNA is kept, in frame starting at base 1.

As for this clonotype: Its antigen is currently not known. Base qualities are not at hand, and no much larger clone is one base apart.

RNA was extracted with the RNeasy kit and about 0.5 to 1 ug was reverse transcribed using random hexamers. The immunoSEQ multiplex PCR assay, which covers 54 Vbeta and 13 Jbeta segments, was used to amplify TCR beta CDR3 regions. PCR amplification bias was corrected using a synthetic template baseline for primer optimization and computational correction. Per the authors' processing: Reads were annotated to V, D and J genes according to IMGT and were analyzed with immunoSEQ Analyzer, with only productive sequences retained. To calculate clonality, Shannon entropy was normalized by log2 of the number of productive unique sequences and then subtracted from one. For each patient and control, public and private clones were evaluated within the 100 most prevalent clones. Clones were defined as Susac-specific if absent from the healthy and MS cohorts, from roughly 1,100 published viral clones and from other ImmuneACCESS disease sequences. TCRdb trimmed public reads at Q25 via fastp, called clones via MiXCR and kept in-frame beta chains. When rows share a CDR3 protein, they turn into one entry using the most common DNA and genes. These V and J calls rely on TCRdb rather than the paper's analysis. A total of some 240,000 distinct CDR3 sequences appear in this sample, almost 97% of them only once. Less than 0.11% of the sample lies in the top ten.

Sequencing was done on a sample of CD4+ T cells from PBMCs. The V and J genes are TRBV3-1 and TRBJ2-6; the junction holds 7 bases that match TRBD2. This clonotype was sampled from a human donor with Susac syndrome. The bases are TGTGCCAGCAGCCAATGGGGAGGGACGGGGGCCAACGTCCTGACTTTC. It translates as CASSQWGGTGANVLTF.